A selection of T cell receptor beta chains follows, all from one sample in a study of blood T cell repertoires in COVID-19. Profiled with immunoSEQ multiplex PCR; TCRdb holds only in-frame clones, not every one. The sample shows about 98,000 clones, over 85% of them seen only once. Sequenced: peripheral blood. The receptors originated from a woman aged 45-59 years with COVID-19, enrolled during active disease. Each CDR3 is given with its conserved first and last residue. Each record gives: CDR3 protein, CDR3 DNA, clone size, D gene, V gene, J gene. The D gene is left open where the match is weak. Size tells how often a clone was seen (once, few, many) or the class of an expanded clone, and some rows leave it out.

CDR3: CASGDGRGISFEETQYF
DNA: TGTGCTAGTGGTGACGGCCGAGGGATTTCTTTCGAGGAGACCCAGTACTTC
size: NA
D: NA
V: TRBV12-5
J: TRBJ2-5

CDR3: CASSDSPFGHTEAFF
DNA: TGTGCCAGCTCGGACAGCCCCTTTGGTCACACTGAAGCTTTCTTT
size: NA
D: NA
V: TRBV19
J: TRBJ1-1

CDR3: CASSQDRDRGKNIQYF
DNA: TGTGCCAGCAGCCAAGATCGGGACAGAGGCAAAAACATTCAGTACTTC
size: NA
D: TRBD1
V: TRBV4-2
J: TRBJ2-4

CDR3: CASSERGADNQPQHF
DNA: TGTGCCAGCAGTGAACGGGGGGCGGACAATCAGCCCCAGCATTTT
size: NA
D: NA
V: TRBV6-1
J: TRBJ1-5

CDR3: CASSEGGASNQPQHF
DNA: TGTGCCAGTAGCGAGGGGGGGGCTAGCAATCAGCCCCAGCATTTT
size: NA
D: NA
V: TRBV19
J: TRBJ1-5

CDR3: CASSFAGATDTQYF
DNA: TGTGCCAGCAGTTTTGCGGGGGCCACAGATACGCAGTATTTT
size: NA
D: NA
V: TRBV27
J: TRBJ2-3

CDR3: CATSDLQGRIRTNQPQHF
DNA: TGTGCCACCAGTGATTTGCAGGGCCGAATCCGGACCAATCAGCCCCAGCATTTT
size: NA
D: NA
V: TRBV24-1
J: TRBJ1-5

CDR3: CASSIPTGIGETQYF
DNA: TGTGCCAGTAGTATCCCGACAGGGATCGGAGAGACCCAGTACTTC
size: NA
D: TRBD1
V: TRBV19
J: TRBJ2-5

CDR3: CASSTSGGTEAFF
DNA: TGTGCCAGTAGTACCTCAGGGGGCACTGAAGCTTTCTTT
size: NA
D: TRBD1
V: TRBV19
J: TRBJ1-1

CDR3: CASSFPPGHLF
DNA: TGTGCCAGCAGCTTCCCCCCGGGACACCTCTTC
size: NA
D: NA
V: TRBV11-2
J: TRBJ1-2

CDR3: CATSRHPGTGTNYGYTF
DNA: TGTGCCACCAGCCGACACCCCGGGACAGGGACAAACTATGGCTACACCTTC
size: NA
D: TRBD1
V: TRBV15
J: TRBJ1-2

CDR3: CASSLSGGGIYEQFF
DNA: TGTGCCAGCAGTTTATCGGGGGGCGGTATCTATGAGCAGTTCTTC
size: NA
D: NA
V: TRBV28
J: TRBJ2-1

CDR3: CASSVVAGTNEQFF
DNA: TGTGCCAGCAGCGTGGTAGCGGGGACAAATGAGCAGTTCTTC
size: NA
D: TRBD2
V: TRBV9
J: TRBJ2-1

CDR3: CASSPQPPPLDNEQFF
DNA: TGTGCCAGCTCACCCCAACCTCCCCCTCTAGACAATGAGCAGTTCTTC
size: NA
D: NA
V: TRBV18
J: TRBJ2-1

CDR3: CASSLSDRDNQPQHF
DNA: TGTGCCAGCAGCTTGTCGGACAGAGATAATCAGCCCCAGCATTTT
size: NA
D: NA
V: TRBV5-8
J: TRBJ1-5

CDR3: CASSQGGTSGNTIYF
DNA: TGTGCCAGCAGCCAAGGGGGCACCTCTGGAAACACCATATATTTT
size: NA
D: NA
V: TRBV14
J: TRBJ1-3

CDR3: CASSLGLGGQTQYF
DNA: TGTGCCAGCAGCTTGGGTCTCGGGGGGCAGACGCAGTATTTT
size: NA
D: NA
V: TRBV5-4
J: TRBJ2-3

CDR3: CASSTEGQGLYGYTF
DNA: TGTGCCAGCAGTACCGAGGGACAGGGCCTCTATGGCTACACCTTC
size: NA
D: TRBD1
V: TRBV6-6
J: TRBJ1-2

CDR3: CASSPLQGRKDTQYF
DNA: TGTGCCAGCAGCCCATTACAGGGTCGGAAAGATACGCAGTATTTT
size: NA
D: NA
V: TRBV5-6
J: TRBJ2-3

CDR3: CASSEGTISRTDTQYF
DNA: TGCGCCAGCAGCGAAGGGACTATCTCTCGCACAGATACGCAGTATTTT
size: NA
D: TRBD2
V: TRBV5-1
J: TRBJ2-3

CDR3: CATKTGTGTDTQYF
DNA: TGTGCCACCAAGACCGGGACAGGCACAGATACGCAGTATTTT
size: NA
D: TRBD1
V: TRBV15
J: TRBJ2-3

CDR3: CASSASASPPVEQYF
DNA: TGTGCCAGCAGCGCGAGTGCCTCTCCCCCCGTCGAGCAGTACTTC
size: NA
D: NA
V: TRBV5-6
J: TRBJ2-7

CDR3: CASSVARTSGGDTQYF
DNA: TGTGCCAGCAGCGTAGCCAGGACCAGCGGGGGAGATACGCAGTATTTT
size: NA
D: TRBD2
V: TRBV9
J: TRBJ2-3

CDR3: CASSQEISSSGANVLTF
DNA: TGTGCCAGCAGCCAAGAAATTAGTTCCTCTGGGGCCAACGTCCTGACTTTC
size: NA
D: NA
V: TRBV3-1/TRBV3-2
J: TRBJ2-6

CDR3: CASSLAGGPSKTQYF
DNA: TGTGCCAGCAGCCTCGCGGGGGGACCGTCAAAGACCCAGTACTTC
size: NA
D: TRBD2
V: TRBV7-8
J: TRBJ2-5

CDR3: CASSSALTGSPLHF
DNA: TGTGCCAGCAGCTCCGCCCTGACAGGCTCACCCCTCCACTTT
size: NA
D: NA
V: TRBV2
J: TRBJ1-6

CDR3: CAISGRQGEAFF
DNA: TGTGCCATCAGTGGAAGACAGGGTGAAGCTTTCTTT
size: NA
D: TRBD1
V: TRBV10-3
J: TRBJ1-1

CDR3: CASSPPISGNTIYF
DNA: TGTGCCAGCAGCCCTCCTATCTCTGGAAACACCATATATTTT
size: NA
D: NA
V: TRBV5-8
J: TRBJ1-3

CDR3: CASGLVGSRTEAFF
DNA: TGTGCTAGTGGTTTGGTTGGTTCTAGGACTGAAGCTTTCTTT
size: NA
D: NA
V: TRBV12-5
J: TRBJ1-1

CDR3: CASSWEGYGYGYTF
DNA: TGTGCCAGCAGCTGGGAGGGCTACGGCTATGGCTACACCTTC
size: NA
D: NA
V: TRBV5-5
J: TRBJ1-2

CDR3: CASSQQGATEAFF
DNA: TGTGCCAGTAGTCAACAGGGGGCTACTGAAGCTTTCTTT
size: NA
D: TRBD1
V: TRBV19
J: TRBJ1-1

CDR3: CASSIGQVNDGYTF
DNA: TGCGCCAGCAGCATCGGACAGGTTAACGATGGCTACACCTTC
size: once
D: TRBD1
V: TRBV5-1
J: TRBJ1-2

CDR3: CASSFLRRKTFF
DNA: TGTGCCAGCAGTTTCTTAAGGAGGAAAACTTTCTTT
size: NA
D: NA
V: TRBV12-3/TRBV12-4
J: TRBJ1-1

CDR3: CASSVDRGGGYTF
DNA: TGTGCCAGCAGTGTGGACAGGGGGGGTGGCTACACCTTC
size: NA
D: TRBD1
V: TRBV12-3/TRBV12-4
J: TRBJ1-2

CDR3: CASKTSGEQFF
DNA: TGTGCCAGTAAAACTAGCGGTGAGCAGTTCTTC
size: NA
D: TRBD2
V: TRBV12-3/TRBV12-4
J: TRBJ2-1

CDR3: CASSPGLSTDTQYF
DNA: TGTGCCAGCAGCCCGGGACTTAGCACAGATACGCAGTATTTT
size: NA
D: NA
V: TRBV11-2
J: TRBJ2-3

CDR3: CASSAGQVNEQFF
DNA: TGTGCCAGTAGTGCCGGACAGGTCAATGAGCAGTTCTTC
size: NA
D: TRBD1
V: TRBV19
J: TRBJ2-1

CDR3: CASSETGRAFF
DNA: TGTGCCAGCAGTGAAACAGGCCGAGCTTTCTTT
size: NA
D: NA
V: TRBV6-1
J: TRBJ1-1

CDR3: CASGRDRGPQEQFF
DNA: TGTGCCAGCGGCCGGGACAGAGGACCTCAGGAGCAGTTCTTC
size: NA
D: TRBD1
V: TRBV2
J: TRBJ2-1

CDR3: CASSQDAGNYGYTF
DNA: TGCGCCAGCAGCCAAGATGCGGGGAACTATGGCTACACCTTC
size: NA
D: NA
V: TRBV4-1
J: TRBJ1-2

CDR3: CASSSGINQPQHF
DNA: TGTGCCAGCAGTTCAGGGATTAATCAGCCCCAGCATTTT
size: NA
D: NA
V: TRBV12-3/TRBV12-4
J: TRBJ1-5

CDR3: CASSLRSRGDEQYF
DNA: TGTGCCAGCAGCTTGAGGAGCCGGGGGGACGAGCAGTACTTC
size: NA
D: TRBD2
V: TRBV7-2
J: TRBJ2-7

CDR3: CASSRAPREQYF
DNA: TGTGCCAGCAGCCGAGCCCCGCGCGAGCAGTACTTC
size: NA
D: NA
V: TRBV3-1/TRBV3-2
J: TRBJ2-7

CDR3: CASSFSGGPDTQYF
DNA: TGCGCCAGCAGCTTCTCGGGGGGCCCAGATACGCAGTATTTT
size: NA
D: NA
V: TRBV5-1
J: TRBJ2-3

CDR3: CATSDSTDRFNYGYTF
DNA: TGTGCCACCAGTGATTCGACAGACCGCTTTAACTATGGCTACACCTTC
size: once
D: NA
V: TRBV24-1
J: TRBJ1-2

CDR3: CASSHQNEKLFF
DNA: TGCGCCAGCAGCCACCAAAATGAAAAACTGTTTTTT
size: NA
D: NA
V: TRBV4-1
J: TRBJ1-4

CDR3: CASSQVPASGATQYF
DNA: TGTGCCAGCAGCCAAGTTCCAGCTAGCGGGGCGACCCAGTACTTC
size: NA
D: TRBD2
V: TRBV3-1/TRBV3-2
J: TRBJ2-5

CDR3: CASRRTGLTEAFF
DNA: TGTGCCAGCAGACGTACAGGGTTGACTGAAGCTTTCTTT
size: once
D: NA
V: TRBV27
J: TRBJ1-1

CDR3: CATSDLLGTSGPHTQYF
DNA: TGTGCCACCAGTGATTTGCTGGGGACTAGCGGTCCCCATACGCAGTATTTT
size: NA
D: TRBD2
V: TRBV24-1
J: TRBJ2-3

CDR3: CASGLVFGGSNQPQHF
DNA: TGTGCTAGTGGTTTGGTATTCGGGGGTAGCAATCAGCCCCAGCATTTT
size: NA
D: NA
V: TRBV12-5
J: TRBJ1-5

CDR3: CAWRADRGSSPLHF
DNA: TGTGCCTGGAGGGCCGACAGGGGAAGTTCACCCCTCCACTTT
size: NA
D: TRBD1
V: TRBV30
J: TRBJ1-6

CDR3: CASSFSGQGASNEQFF
DNA: TGTGCCAGCAGCTTTTCGGGACAGGGAGCCTCCAATGAGCAGTTCTTC
size: NA
D: TRBD1
V: TRBV11-3
J: TRBJ2-1